The 10 T cell receptor beta chains listed next were all sequenced from one sample in a study of T cell repertoires in cytomegalovirus infection. These receptors' antigens are unknown. TCRdb used MiXCR to reprocess the reads, holding one entry per CDR3 protein. The sample has some 940,000 distinct CDR3 sequences; roughly 30% are singletons. Sample: cultured CD8+ T cells from PBMCs, taken from culture after CMV antigen stimulation. The receptors shown here come from a human donor in good health (CMV status not recorded). Some clones in this sample may be carry-over from other donors' samples.

The chain joins TRBV6-1 to TRBJ2-3; either TRBD1 or TRBD2 may fit D (6 bases each). V gave up 3 bases and J gave up 6 bases, with 19 bases separating them. The CDR3 has 16 amino acids. In germline, CDR1 is MNHNS, CDR2 SASEGT. CDR3 sequence reads: CASSDLRGTFTDTQYF. CDR3 nucleotides: TGTGCCAGCAGTGATCTTCGCGGGACATTCACGGATACGCAGTATTTT.

The chain joins TRBV24-1 to TRBJ2-1; D gene unclear. V was trimmed by 4 bases and J by 10 bases, leaving 13 bases between them. The CDR3 covers 13 residues. CDR1 is KGHDR, CDR2 SFDVKD, per germline. CDR3 bases: TGTGCCACCAGTGACTCCCCCGGCAGCGAGCAGTTCTTC. Protein sequence: CATSDSPGSEQFF.

Here the CDR3 DNA reads TGTGCCAGCCTTTACAGAGCCTCTGGAAACACCATATATTTT. Protein: CASLYRASGNTIYF. The chain couples TRBV2 to TRBJ1-3; D gene uncertain. The CDR3 is made up of 14 amino acids. Between the trimmed V and J ends, which lost 8 bases and 0 bases, there was a span of 11 bases. The germline V gene encodes CDR1 SNHLY and CDR2 FYNNEI. Supplemented by reference TRBV2 and TRBJ1-3, the full variable domain reads EPEVTQTPSHQVTQMGQEVILRCVPISNHLYFYWYRQILGQKVEFLVSFYNNEISEKSEIFDDQFSVERPDGSNFTLKIRSTKLEDSAMYFCASLYRASGNTIYFGEGSWLTVV.

The table lists this clonotype with many counts. The chain employs TRBV7-9 and TRBJ2-5; 12 bases are a match to TRBD2. The trim removed 5 bases at V and 2 bases at J, leaving 6 bases unmatched. The CDR3 spans 16 residues. Germline lookup yields CDR1 SEHNR and CDR2 FQNEAQ (reference sequence). CDR3 nucleotides: TGTGCCAGCAGCCCGTGGACTAGCGGGGATCAAGAGACCCAGTACTTC. Translated: CASSPWTSGDQETQYF.

This clonotype was observed a handful of times. The rearrangement uses TRBV7-9 and TRBJ1-2; possible D gene TRBD1, 6 bases. CDR1 SEHNR and CDR2 FQNEAQ come from the germline V gene (reference sequence). CDR3 length equals 15 residues. Trimming left V 3 bases short and J 6 bases short, with 17 bases between. CDR3 DNA: TGTGCCAGCAGCTTTAATGAACAGGGATTGAATGGCTACACCTTC. Protein product: CASSFNEQGLNGYTF.

The gene calls are TRBV15 and TRBJ1-4; no definite D call. Germline V lookup: CDR1 LNHNV, CDR2 YYDKDF (reference sequence). The CDR3 is 16 amino acids. The germline V and J ends were trimmed by 1 base and 8 bases, with 17 bases remaining between them. In DNA, the CDR3 is TGTGCCACCAGCAGAGTTGCGGACGGAGCACGAGAAAAACTGTTTTTT. Translated: CATSRVADGAREKLFF.

This clonotype was detected only a few times. CDR3 sequence (DNA): TGTGCCAGCAGCTCCCTCAAGGCCTGGGTTGAAGCTTTCTTT. This codes for CASSSLKAWVEAFF. The chain has TRBV12-3 or TRBV12-4 and TRBJ1-1; unclear D gene. The CDR3 consists of 14 residues. Trimming cost V 6 bases and J 7 bases, with 18 bases left between them.

In its sample, this clonotype was seen a few times. This chain connects TRBV4-3 to TRBJ2-7, with 8 bases lining up with TRBD1. CDR1 and CDR2 (germline): LGHNA, YSLEER. The CDR3 spans 14 residues. V was pared by 4 bases and J by 4 bases, with 6 bases of the junction left unmatched. In nucleotides, the CDR3 is TGCGCCAGCAGCCCTTATCAGGGGGCTTACGAGCAGTACGTC. Translating gives CASSPYQGAYEQYV.

This clonotype showed up just a few times. The chain carries TRBV6-2 or TRBV6-3 and TRBJ2-1, with D unresolved. The V gene lost 6 bases and the J gene lost 4 bases, with 7 bases spanning the gap. There are 12 residues in the CDR3. Germline CDR1 is MNHEY and CDR2 is SVGEGT. DNA of the CDR3: TGTGCCAGCAGGGTTCTTTACAATGAGCAGTTCTTC. It yields the protein CASRVLYNEQFF.

This rearrangement joins TRBV4-1 to TRBJ2-1; 9 nucleotides line up with TRBD2. The trim removed 0 bases at V and 6 bases at J, leaving 12 bases unmatched. Germline values: CDR1 MGHRA, CDR2 YSYEKL. The CDR3 runs 18 residues. DNA of the CDR3: TGCGCCAGCAGCCAAGATAGGCGGGGGGGCCCTGTGAGCAATGAGCAGTTCTTC. It codes for CASSQDRRGGPVSNEQFF.